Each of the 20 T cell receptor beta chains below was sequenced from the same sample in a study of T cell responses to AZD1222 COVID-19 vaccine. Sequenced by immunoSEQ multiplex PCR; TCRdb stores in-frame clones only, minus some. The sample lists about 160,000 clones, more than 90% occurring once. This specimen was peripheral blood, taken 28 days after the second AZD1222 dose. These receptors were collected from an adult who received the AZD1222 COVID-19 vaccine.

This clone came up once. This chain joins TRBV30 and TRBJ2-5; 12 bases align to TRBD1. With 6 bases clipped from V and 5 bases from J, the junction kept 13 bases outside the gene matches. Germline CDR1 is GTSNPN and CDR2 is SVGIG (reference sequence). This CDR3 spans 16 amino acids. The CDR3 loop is CACRPRDRGLGETQYF. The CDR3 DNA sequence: TGTGCCTGTCGACCCCGGGACAGGGGGCTAGGGGAGACCCAGTACTTC.

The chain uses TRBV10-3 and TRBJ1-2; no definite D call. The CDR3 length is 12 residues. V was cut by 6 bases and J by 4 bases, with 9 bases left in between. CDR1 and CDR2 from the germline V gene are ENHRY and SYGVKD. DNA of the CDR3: TGTGCCATCAGGGTTTGGGGCTATGGCTACACCTTC. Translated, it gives CAIRVWGYGYTF.

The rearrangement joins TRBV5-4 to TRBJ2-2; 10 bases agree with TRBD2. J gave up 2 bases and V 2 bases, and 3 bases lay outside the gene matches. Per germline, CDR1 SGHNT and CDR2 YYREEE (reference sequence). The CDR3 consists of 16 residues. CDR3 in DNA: TGTGCCAGCAGCTTCGGACTAGCGGATAACACCGGGGAGCTGTTTTTT. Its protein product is CASSFGLADNTGELFF.

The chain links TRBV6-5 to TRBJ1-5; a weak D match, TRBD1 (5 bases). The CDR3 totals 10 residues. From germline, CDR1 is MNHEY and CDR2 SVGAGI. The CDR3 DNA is TGTCCCCCGGGGGGTCAGCCCCAGCATTTT. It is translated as CPPGGQPQHF.

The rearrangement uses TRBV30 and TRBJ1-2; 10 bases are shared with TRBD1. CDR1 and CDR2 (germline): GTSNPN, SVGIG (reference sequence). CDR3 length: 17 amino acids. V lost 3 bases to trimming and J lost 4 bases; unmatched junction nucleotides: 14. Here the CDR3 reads CAWSSVLPGQGFYGYTF. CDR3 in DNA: TGTGCCTGGAGCTCGGTTCTCCCGGGACAGGGGTTCTATGGCTACACCTTC.

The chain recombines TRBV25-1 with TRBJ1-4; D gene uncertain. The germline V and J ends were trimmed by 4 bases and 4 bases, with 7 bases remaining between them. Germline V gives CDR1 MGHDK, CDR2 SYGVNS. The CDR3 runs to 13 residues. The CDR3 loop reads CASSASNNEKLFF. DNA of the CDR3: TGTGCCAGCAGTGCATCAAATAATGAAAAACTGTTTTTT. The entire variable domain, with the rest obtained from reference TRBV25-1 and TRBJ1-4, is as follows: EADIYQTPRYLVIGTGKKITLECSQTMGHDKMYWYQQDPGMELHLIHYSYGVNSTEKGDLSSESTVSRIRTEHFPLTLESARPSHTSQYLCASSASNNEKLFFGSGTQLSVL.

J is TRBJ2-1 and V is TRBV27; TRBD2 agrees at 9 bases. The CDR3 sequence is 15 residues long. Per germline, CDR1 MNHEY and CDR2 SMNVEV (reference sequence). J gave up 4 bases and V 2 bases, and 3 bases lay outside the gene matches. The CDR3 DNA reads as TGTGCCAGCAGTTTACTAGCGGGGTTGTACAATGAGCAGTTCTTC. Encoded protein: CASSLLAGLYNEQFF.

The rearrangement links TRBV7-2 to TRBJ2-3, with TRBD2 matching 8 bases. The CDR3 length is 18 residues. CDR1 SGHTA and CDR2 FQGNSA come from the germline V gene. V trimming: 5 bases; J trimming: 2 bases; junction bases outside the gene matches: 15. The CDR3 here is CASSTTTPSSGFTDTQYF. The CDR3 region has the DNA TGTGCCAGCAGCACCACTACCCCGTCTAGCGGGTTCACAGATACGCAGTATTTT. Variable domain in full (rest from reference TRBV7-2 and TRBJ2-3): GAGVSQSPSNKVTEKGKDVELRCDPISGHTALYWYRQSLGQGLEFLIYFQGNSAPDKSGLPSDRFSAERTGGSVSTLTIQRTQQEDSAVYLCASSTTTPSSGFTDTQYFGPGTRLTVL.

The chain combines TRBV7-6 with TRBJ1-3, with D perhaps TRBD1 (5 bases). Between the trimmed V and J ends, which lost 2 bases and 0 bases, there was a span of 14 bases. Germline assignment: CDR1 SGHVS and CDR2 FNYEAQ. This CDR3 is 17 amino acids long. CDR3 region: CASSLSPTASSGNTIYF. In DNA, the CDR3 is TGTGCCAGCAGCTTATCCCCGACAGCTTCCTCTGGAAACACCATATATTTT.

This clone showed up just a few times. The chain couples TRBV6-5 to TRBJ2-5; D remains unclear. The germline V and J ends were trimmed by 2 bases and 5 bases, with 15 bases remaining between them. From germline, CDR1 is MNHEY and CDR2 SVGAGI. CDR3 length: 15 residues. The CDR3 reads CASSYNWPLPETQYF. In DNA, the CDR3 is TGTGCCAGCAGTTACAATTGGCCCCTCCCGGAGACCCAGTACTTC.

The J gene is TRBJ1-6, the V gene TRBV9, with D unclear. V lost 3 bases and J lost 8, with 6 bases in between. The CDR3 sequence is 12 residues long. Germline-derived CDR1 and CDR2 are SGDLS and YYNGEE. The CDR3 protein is CASSATDSPLHF. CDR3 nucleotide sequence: TGTGCCAGCAGCGCGACGGATTCACCCCTCCACTTT.

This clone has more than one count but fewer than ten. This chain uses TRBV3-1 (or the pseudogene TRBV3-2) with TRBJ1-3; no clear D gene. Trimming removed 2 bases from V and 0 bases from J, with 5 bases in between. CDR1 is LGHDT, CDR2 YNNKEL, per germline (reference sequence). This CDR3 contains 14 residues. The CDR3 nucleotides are TGTGCCAGCAGCCAAACCTACTCTGGAAACACCATATATTTT. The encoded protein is CASSQTYSGNTIYF.

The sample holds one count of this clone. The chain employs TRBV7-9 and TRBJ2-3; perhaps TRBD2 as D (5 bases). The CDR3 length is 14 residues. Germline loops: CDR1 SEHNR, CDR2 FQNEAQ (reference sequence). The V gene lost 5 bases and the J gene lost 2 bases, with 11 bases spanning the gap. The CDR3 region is CASSPEATTDTQYF. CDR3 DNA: TGTGCCAGCAGCCCGGAGGCCACCACAGATACGCAGTATTTT.

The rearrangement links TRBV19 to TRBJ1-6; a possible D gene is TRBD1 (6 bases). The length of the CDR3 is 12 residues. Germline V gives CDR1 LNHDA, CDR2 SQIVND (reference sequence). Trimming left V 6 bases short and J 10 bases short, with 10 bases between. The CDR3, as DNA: TGTGCCAGTAGCGGACAGAACTCACCCCTCCACTTT. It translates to CASSGQNSPLHF.

The CDR3 DNA reads as TGTGCCAGCAGGGACAGGGCAGGTGAAAAACTGTTTTTT. It is translated as CASRDRAGEKLFF. The V call is TRBV12-3 or TRBV12-4, the J call TRBJ1-4, with 8 bases lining up with TRBD1. The CDR3 totals 13 residues. The V segment lost 6 bases and the J segment 7 bases; nucleotides outside the gene matches: 4.

For the CDR3, the DNA is TGTGCCAGCAGTTCTACCCCCACACGTTACGAGCAGTACTTC. Translating gives CASSSTPTRYEQYF. The V and J genes are TRBV28 and TRBJ2-7, with D unclear. Germline-derived CDR1 and CDR2 are MDHEN and SYDVKM. V lost 4 bases and J lost 4, with 14 bases in between. The CDR3 totals 14 residues.

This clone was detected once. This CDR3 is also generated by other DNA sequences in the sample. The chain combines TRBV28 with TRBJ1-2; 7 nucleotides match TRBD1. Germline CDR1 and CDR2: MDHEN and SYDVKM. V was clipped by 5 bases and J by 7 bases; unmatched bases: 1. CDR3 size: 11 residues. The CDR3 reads CASSPGGGYTF. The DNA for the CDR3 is TGTGCCAGCAGTCCAGGGGGTGGCTACACCTTC.

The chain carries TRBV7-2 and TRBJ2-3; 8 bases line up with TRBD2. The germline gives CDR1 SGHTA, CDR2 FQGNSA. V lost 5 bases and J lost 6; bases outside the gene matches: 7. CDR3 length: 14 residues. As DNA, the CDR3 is TGTGCCAGCAGCCCCGGACTAGCATCTGATACGCAGTATTTT. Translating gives CASSPGLASDTQYF.

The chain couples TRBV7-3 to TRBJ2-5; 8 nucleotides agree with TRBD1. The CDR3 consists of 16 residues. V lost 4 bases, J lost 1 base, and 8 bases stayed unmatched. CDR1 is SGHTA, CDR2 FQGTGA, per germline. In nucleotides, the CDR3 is TGTGCCAGCAGCTCCGCCCGGACAGGGAGCCAAGAGACCCAGTACTTC. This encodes CASSSARTGSQETQYF.

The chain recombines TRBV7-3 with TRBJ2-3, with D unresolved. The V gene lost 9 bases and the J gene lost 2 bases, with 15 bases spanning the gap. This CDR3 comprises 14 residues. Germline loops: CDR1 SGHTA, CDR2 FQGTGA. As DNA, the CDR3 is TGTGCCAGTTCCAGTAGCCACCACACAGATACGCAGTATTTT. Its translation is CASSSSHHTDTQYF.